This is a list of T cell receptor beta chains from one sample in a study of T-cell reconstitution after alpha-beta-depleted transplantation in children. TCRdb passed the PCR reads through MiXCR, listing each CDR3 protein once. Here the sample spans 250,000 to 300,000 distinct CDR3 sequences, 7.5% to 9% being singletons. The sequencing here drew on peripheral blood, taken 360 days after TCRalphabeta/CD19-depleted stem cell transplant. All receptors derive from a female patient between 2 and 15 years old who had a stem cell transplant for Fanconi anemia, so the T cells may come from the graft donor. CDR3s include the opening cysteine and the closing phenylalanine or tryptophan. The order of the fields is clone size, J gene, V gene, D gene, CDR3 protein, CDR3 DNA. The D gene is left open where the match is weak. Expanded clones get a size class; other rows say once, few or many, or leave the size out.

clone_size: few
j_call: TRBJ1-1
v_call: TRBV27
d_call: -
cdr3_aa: CASSLSRQARNTEAFF
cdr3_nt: TGTGCCAGCAGTTTATCGAGACAGGCCCGGAACACTGAAGCTTTCTTT

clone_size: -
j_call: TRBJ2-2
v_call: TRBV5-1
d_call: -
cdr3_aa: CASSPDILLAGELFF
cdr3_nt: TGCGCCAGCAGCCCGGATATCCTTCTCGCCGGGGAGCTGTTTTTT

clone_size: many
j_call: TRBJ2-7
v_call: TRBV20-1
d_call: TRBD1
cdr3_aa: CSAAEWDSPYEQYF
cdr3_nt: TGCAGTGCCGCCGAGTGGGACAGCCCCTACGAGCAGTACTTC

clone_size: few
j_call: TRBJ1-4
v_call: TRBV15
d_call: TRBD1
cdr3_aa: CATSRGLTGGEKLFF
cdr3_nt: TGTGCCACCAGCAGAGGTCTGACAGGGGGTGAAAAACTGTTTTTT

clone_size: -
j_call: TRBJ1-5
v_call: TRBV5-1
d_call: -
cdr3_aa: CASSLLGGDSNQPQHF
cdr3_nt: TGCGCCAGCAGCTTGCTGGGGGGGGATAGCAATCAGCCCCAGCATTTT

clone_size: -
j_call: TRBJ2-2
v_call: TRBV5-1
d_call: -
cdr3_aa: CASSLYGADGPTGELFF
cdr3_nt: TGCGCCAGCAGCTTGTATGGAGCAGACGGTCCCACCGGGGAGCTGTTTTTT

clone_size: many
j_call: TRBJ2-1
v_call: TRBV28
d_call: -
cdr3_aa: CASNLISGGRRRFF
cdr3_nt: TGTGCCAGCAATCTCATCTCGGGCGGCCGACGGCGGTTCTTC

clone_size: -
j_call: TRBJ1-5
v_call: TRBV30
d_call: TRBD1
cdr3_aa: CAWGDRGYGPQHF
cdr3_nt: TGTGCCTGGGGAGACAGGGGGTATGGGCCCCAGCATTTT

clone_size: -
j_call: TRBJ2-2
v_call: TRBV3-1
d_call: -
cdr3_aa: CPSSRRQGLGNTGELFF
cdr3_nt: TGTCCCAGCAGCCGCCGGCAGGGTCTGGGAAACACCGGGGAGCTGTTTTTT

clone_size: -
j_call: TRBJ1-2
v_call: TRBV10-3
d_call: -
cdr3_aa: CAISESRGKGDGYTF
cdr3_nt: TGTGCCATCAGTGAGTCGCGGGGAAAAGGAGATGGCTACACCTTC

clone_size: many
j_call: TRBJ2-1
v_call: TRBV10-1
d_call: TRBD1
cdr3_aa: CARKSTGTGGGEQFF
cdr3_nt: TGCGCCAGAAAGTCCACCGGGACAGGGGGCGGTGAGCAGTTCTTC

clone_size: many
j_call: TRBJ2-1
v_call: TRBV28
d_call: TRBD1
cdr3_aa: CASSPTGYGEQFF
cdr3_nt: TGTGCCAGCAGCCCGACAGGGTACGGTGAGCAGTTCTTC

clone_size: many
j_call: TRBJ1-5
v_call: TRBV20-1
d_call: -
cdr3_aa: CSARSFGPQHF
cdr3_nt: TGCAGTGCTAGATCTTTTGGGCCCCAGCATTTT

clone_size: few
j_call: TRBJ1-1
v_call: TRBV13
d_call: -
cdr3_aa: CASSSPSTGAFPEAFF
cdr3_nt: TGTGCCAGCAGCTCCCCCTCCACGGGGGCTTTCCCTGAAGCTTTCTTT

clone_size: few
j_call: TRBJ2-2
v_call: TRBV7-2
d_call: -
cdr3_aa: CASIPAGAVYTGELFF
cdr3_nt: TGTGCCAGCATTCCGGCGGGGGCGGTTTACACCGGGGAGCTGTTTTTT

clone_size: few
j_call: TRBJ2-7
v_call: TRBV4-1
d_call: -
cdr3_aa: CASSQDDRRSYEQYF
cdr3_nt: TGCGCCAGCAGCCAAGATGACAGGCGCTCCTACGAGCAGTACTTC

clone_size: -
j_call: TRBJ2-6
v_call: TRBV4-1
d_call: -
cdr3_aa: CASSGRSGANVLTF
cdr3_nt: TGCGCCAGCAGCGGGCGCTCTGGGGCCAACGTCCTGACTTTC

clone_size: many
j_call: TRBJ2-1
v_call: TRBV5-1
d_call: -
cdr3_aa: CASSLVWSSYNEQFF
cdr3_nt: TGCGCCAGCAGCTTGGTTTGGAGCTCCTACAATGAGCAGTTCTTC

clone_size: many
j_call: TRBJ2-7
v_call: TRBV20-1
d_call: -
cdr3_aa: CSARSDRGEQYF
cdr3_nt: TGCAGTGCTAGGTCGGACCGGGGCGAGCAGTACTTC

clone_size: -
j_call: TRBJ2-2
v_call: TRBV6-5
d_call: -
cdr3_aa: CASSYSVDTGELFF
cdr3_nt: TGTGCCAGCAGTTACTCGGTCGACACCGGGGAGCTGTTTTTT

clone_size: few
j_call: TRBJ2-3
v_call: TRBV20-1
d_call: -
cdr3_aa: CSAPEIWGTDTQYF
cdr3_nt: TGCAGTGCCCCGGAAATTTGGGGCACAGATACGCAGTATTTT

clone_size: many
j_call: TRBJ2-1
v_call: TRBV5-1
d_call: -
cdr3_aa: CASSLTAYNEQFF
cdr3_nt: TGCGCCAGCAGCTTGACAGCTTACAATGAGCAGTTCTTC

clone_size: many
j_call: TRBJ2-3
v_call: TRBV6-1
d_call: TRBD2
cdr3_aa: CASRPSGALTDTQYF
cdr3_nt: TGTGCCAGCAGACCTAGCGGAGCTCTCACAGATACGCAGTATTTT